This T cell receptor (beta chain) was obtained from a study of CD8 T cells in ankylosing spondylitis (dated by TCRdb to about 2017). About the investigation overall: To find TCR variants linked to disease, the study profiled T cell receptor beta repertoires in ankylosing spondylitis patients and healthy donors. Peripheral blood was sampled, and synovial fluid was also collected from ankylosing spondylitis patients. The full study cohort comprised 25 ankylosing spondylitis patients and some 110 healthy donors. Beyond this particular receptor, the publication reports: A CD8+ phenotype was shown by the disease-linked clones, which were found at relatively low frequencies in peripheral blood. The disease-linked clones were reported as significantly enriched in matched synovial fluid samples from ankylosing spondylitis patients. Some of the motif variants had been reported before in the synovial fluid and blood of reactive arthritis patients, a finding that suggests common disease-initiation mechanisms. A TCR beta motif of several highly homologous amino acid variants appeared characteristic of blood from ankylosing spondylitis patients.

The CDR3 sequence holds 16 residues, the cysteine and phenylalanine included. CDR3 DNA is the only sequence kept; it has 48 bases, read in frame from the first base. V is reduced by 0 bases and J by 1 base, leaving a spacing of 11 bases between them. The germline V gene encodes CDR1 LGHNA and CDR2 YNFKEQ. This clonotype was seen a single time. There is no known antigen for this receptor. Base qualities were left out, and no much larger clone turns up one base away. A single read makes a weak case. Sequencing instrument: Illumina HiSeq 2500. TCR beta libraries were prepared by quantitative 5'-RACE with molecular barcodes. Per the authors' processing: Disease-linked TCR variants were identified with a new computational method built on a probabilistic model of VDJ rearrangement. The raw public data were reprocessed by TCRdb itself: fastp quality trimming at Q25, MiXCR clonotype calling, in-frame beta chains only. Each entry is one CDR3 protein sequence, shown with its most common DNA and genes. TCRdb, not the original authors, processed these V and J calls. The sample yields around 890,000 distinct CDR3 sequences; approximately 12% were counted once. The top ten clones comprise about 0.49% of the sample.

Input material: blood, either unsorted or a sorted T cell fraction (not recorded which). This chain joins TRBV4-2 to TRBJ2-3, with an unclear D gene assignment. This receptor was taken from a male donor with ankylosing spondylitis. The CDR3 in this case is CASSQDPRWGTDTQYF. Here is the DNA: TGTGCCAGCAGCCAAGATCCTAGATGGGGCACAGATACGCAGTATTTT.